The clone carrying this TCR beta chain was seen only a few times. What it binds is unknown. TCRdb reprocessed the 5' RACE reads via MiXCR and lists one record per CDR3 protein. The table includes some 420,000 distinct CDR3 sequences, roughly a sixth detected once. This sample was taken from a study of T cells after yellow fever vaccination. Overall study findings and caveats: Booster samples showed a return of most primary-vaccination clones (under 97% CD4, 70% to 90% CD8). FACS-sorted repertoires could contain abundant clonotypes contaminating from the bulk population.

V lost 8 bases, J lost 6 bases, and 6 bases stayed unmatched. CDR3 length equals 14 residues. Germline-derived CDR1 and CDR2 are MNHNY and SVGAGI (reference sequence). The material was PBMCs, obtained before the yellow fever booster vaccination. This clonotype originated in a man between 18 and 35 years old who received the YFV17D yellow fever vaccine. V usage is TRBV6-6 and J usage is TRBJ2-2; 10 bases line up with TRBD1. CDR3 region: CASGGQGLAGELFF. DNA for the CDR3: TGTGCCAGCGGGGGACAGGGGCTGGCCGGGGAGCTGTTTTTT.